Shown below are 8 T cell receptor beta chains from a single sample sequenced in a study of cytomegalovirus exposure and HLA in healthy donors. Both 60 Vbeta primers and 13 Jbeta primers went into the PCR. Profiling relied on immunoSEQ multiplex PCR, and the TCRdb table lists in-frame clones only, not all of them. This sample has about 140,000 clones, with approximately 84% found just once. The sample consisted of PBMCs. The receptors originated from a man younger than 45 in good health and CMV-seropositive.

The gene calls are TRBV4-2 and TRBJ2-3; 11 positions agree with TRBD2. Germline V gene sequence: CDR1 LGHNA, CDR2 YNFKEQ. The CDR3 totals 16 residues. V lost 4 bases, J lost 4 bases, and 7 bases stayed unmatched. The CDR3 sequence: CASSLRTSGRADTQYF. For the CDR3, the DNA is TGTGCCAGCAGCCTTCGGACTAGCGGGCGGGCAGATACGCAGTATTTT.

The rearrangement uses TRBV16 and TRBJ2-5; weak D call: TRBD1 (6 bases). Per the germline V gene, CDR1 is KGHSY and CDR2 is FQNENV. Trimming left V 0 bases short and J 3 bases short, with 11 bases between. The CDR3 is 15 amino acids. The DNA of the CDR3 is TGTGCCAGCAGCCAATCCGACAGGAGAAAAGAGACCCAGTACTTC. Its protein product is CASSQSDRRKETQYF.

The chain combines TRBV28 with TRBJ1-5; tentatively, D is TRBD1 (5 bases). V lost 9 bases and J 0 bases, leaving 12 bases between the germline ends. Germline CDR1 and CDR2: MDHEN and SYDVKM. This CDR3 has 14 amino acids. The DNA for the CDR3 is TGTGCCAGTTTGTGGGGGGATAGCAATCAGCCCCAGCATTTT. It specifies CASLWGDSNQPQHF. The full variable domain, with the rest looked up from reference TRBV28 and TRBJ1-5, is DVKVTQSSRYLVKRTGEKVFLECVQDMDHENMFWYRQDPGLGLRLIYFSYDVKMKEKGDIPEGYSVSREKKERFSLILESASTNQTSMYLCASLWGDSNQPQHFGDGTRLSIL.

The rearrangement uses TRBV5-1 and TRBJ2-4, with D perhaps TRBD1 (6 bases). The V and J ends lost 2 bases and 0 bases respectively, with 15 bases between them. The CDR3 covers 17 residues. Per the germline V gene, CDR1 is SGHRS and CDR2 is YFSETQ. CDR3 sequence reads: CASSLTPTGKAKNIQYF. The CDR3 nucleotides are TGCGCCAGCAGCTTAACTCCGACAGGTAAAGCCAAAAACATTCAGTACTTC.

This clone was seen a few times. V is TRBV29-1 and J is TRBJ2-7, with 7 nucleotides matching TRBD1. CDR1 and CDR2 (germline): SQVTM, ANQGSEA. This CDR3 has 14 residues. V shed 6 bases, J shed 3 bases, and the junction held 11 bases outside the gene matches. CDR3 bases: TGCAGCGTCCAGGGACAGACCAACCACTACGAGCAGTACTTC. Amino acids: CSVQGQTNHYEQYF.

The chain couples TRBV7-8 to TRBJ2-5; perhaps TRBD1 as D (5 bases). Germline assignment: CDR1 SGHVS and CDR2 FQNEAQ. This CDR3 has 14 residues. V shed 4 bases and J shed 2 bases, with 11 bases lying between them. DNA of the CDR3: TGTGCCAGCAGCTACCGACAGTTTCAAGAGACCCAGTACTTC. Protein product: CASSYRQFQETQYF.

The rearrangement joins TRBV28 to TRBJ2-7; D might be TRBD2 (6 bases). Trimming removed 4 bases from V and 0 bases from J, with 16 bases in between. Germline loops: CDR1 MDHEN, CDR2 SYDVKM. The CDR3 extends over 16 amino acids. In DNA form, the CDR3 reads TGTGCCAGCAGTTCGGGGGACCTTTTGAGCTCCTACGAGCAGTACTTC. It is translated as CASSSGDLLSSYEQYF.

As DNA, the CDR3 is TGCGCCAGCAGCCAGGGACAGGCCTATGACAATGAGCAGTTCTTC. Encoded protein: CASSQGQAYDNEQFF. This chain connects TRBV5-1 to TRBJ2-1, with 8 bases aligning to TRBD1. The CDR3 contains 15 residues. CDR1 is SGHRS, CDR2 YFSETQ, per germline. V trimming: 4 bases; J trimming: 5 bases; junction bases outside the gene matches: 8. The full variable domain, rest sourced from reference TRBV5-1 and TRBJ2-1, is KAGVTQTPRYLIKTRGQQVTLSCSPISGHRSVSWYQQTPGQGLQFLFEYFSETQRNKGNFPGRFSGRQFSNSRSEMNVSTLELGDSALYLCASSQGQAYDNEQFFGPGTRLTVL.